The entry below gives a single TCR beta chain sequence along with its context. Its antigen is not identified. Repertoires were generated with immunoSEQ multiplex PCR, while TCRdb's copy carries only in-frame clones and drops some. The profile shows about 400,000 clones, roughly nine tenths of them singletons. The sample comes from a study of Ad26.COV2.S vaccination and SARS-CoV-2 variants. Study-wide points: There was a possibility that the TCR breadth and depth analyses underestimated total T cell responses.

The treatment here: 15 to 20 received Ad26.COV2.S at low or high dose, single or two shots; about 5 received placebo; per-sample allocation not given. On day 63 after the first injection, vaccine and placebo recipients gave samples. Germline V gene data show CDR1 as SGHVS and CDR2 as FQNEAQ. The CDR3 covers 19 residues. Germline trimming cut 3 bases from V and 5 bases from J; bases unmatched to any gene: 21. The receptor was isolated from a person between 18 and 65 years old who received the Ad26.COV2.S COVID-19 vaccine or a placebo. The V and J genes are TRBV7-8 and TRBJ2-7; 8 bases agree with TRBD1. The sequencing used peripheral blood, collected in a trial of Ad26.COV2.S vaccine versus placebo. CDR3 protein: CASSFPRQGTSLVPDEQYF. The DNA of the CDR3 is TGTGCCAGCAGCTTCCCTAGACAGGGGACAAGCTTAGTTCCCGACGAGCAGTACTTC.